This TCR beta chain was sequenced for a study of blood T cell repertoires in COVID-19. Clones were read by immunoSEQ multiplex PCR, and TCRdb kept only the in-frame ones, dropping some. The sample includes 100,000 to 120,000 clones, approximately 80% seen only once; the top ten take about 15%. Trimming cost V 2 bases and J 5 bases, with 10 bases left between them. Per the germline V gene, CDR1 is MNHEY and CDR2 is SVGAGI. The CDR3 has 15 amino acids. The TCR originated in a woman aged 55-69 years with acute or convalescent COVID-19. The chain carries TRBV6-5 and TRBJ1-6; D is perhaps TRBD1 (6 bases). Sequences were obtained from peripheral blood. Here the CDR3 DNA reads TGTGCCAGCAGTTACCAGAGGGGGAATAATTCACCCCTCCACTTT. Translating gives CASSYQRGNNSPLHF.